This entry lists 30 T cell receptor beta chains sequenced from one sample in a study of shared clonotypes between healthy human individuals. The protocol was immunoSEQ multiplex PCR, while the TCRdb copy is restricted to in-frame clones and leaves out a portion. The table shows about 490,000 clones, with around 78% occurring only once. Sequencing was done on a sample of PBMCs. These receptors came from a woman aged 40 to 50 in good health. Some clones in this sample may be carry-over from other donors' samples.

The genes are TRBV5-1 and TRBJ1-1; D is uncertain. Germline CDR1 is SGHRS and CDR2 is YFSETQ. V shed 0 bases and J shed 5 bases, with 11 bases lying between them. The CDR3 spans 14 residues. CDR3 region: CASSLGWETTEAFF. The CDR3 DNA is TGCGCCAGCAGCTTGGGGTGGGAAACGACTGAAGCTTTCTTT.

In regard to this clone: Given a much more abundant clone one base away, this may be a read error. Other DNA sequences in this sample translate to the same CDR3. The rearrangement links TRBV30 to TRBJ1-3; D not certain. The CDR3 is 15 residues long. Germline V gene lookup returns CDR1 GTSNPN and CDR2 SVGIG (reference sequence). CDR3 sequence (DNA): TGTGCCTGGAGTCGCGTGGGAGTCTCTGGAAACACCATATACTTT. As protein: CAWSRVGVSGNTIYF.

This rearrangement joins TRBV28 to TRBJ2-1; 11 bases are a match to TRBD2. There are 16 residues in the CDR3. Germline CDR1 and CDR2: MDHEN and SYDVKM. After removal of 6 bases from V and 10 bases from J, the junction contained 14 bases not matched to a gene. CDR3 amino acids: CASSVISGRAVSEQFF. The CDR3 bases are TGTGCCAGCAGCGTTATTAGCGGGAGGGCCGTAAGCGAGCAGTTCTTC.

J is TRBJ2-5 and V is TRBV28, with TRBD1 identical over 7 bases. CDR3 length: 12 amino acids. The V segment lost 8 bases and the J segment 2 bases; nucleotides outside the gene matches: 2. CDR1 and CDR2 (germline): MDHEN, SYDVKM. In DNA form, the CDR3 reads TGTGCCAGCGAGACAGGGCAAGAGACCCAGTACTTC. It yields the protein CASETGQETQYF.

This sequence joins TRBV29-1 and TRBJ2-1; 9 bases are a match to TRBD2. In germline, CDR1 is SQVTM, CDR2 ANQGSEA. V lost 3 bases and J lost 8; bases outside the gene matches: 14. CDR3 length equals 16 residues. Written as DNA, the CDR3 is TGCAGCGTTGAGCCGTTTGGGCTAGCGGGAACGTATGAGCAGTTCTTC. Translated: CSVEPFGLAGTYEQFF.

V gene TRBV11-2 combines with J gene TRBJ2-7; D assignment may be TRBD1 or TRBD2 (5 bases each). The CDR3 runs 16 residues. Germline V CDR1 and CDR2: SGHAT, FQNNGV. V lost 4 bases to trimming and J lost 3 bases, with 19 bases between them. CDR3 nucleotide sequence: TGTGCCAGCAGCTCATCGACGAGGGGCCAAATCTACGAGCAGTACTTC. Encoded protein: CASSSSTRGQIYEQYF. The variable domain in full, completed from reference TRBV11-2 and TRBJ2-7, reads EAGVAQSPRYKIIEKRQSVAFWCNPISGHATLYWYQQILGQGPKLLIQFQNNGVVDDSQLPKDRFSAERLKGVDSTLKIQPAKLEDSAVYLCASSSSTRGQIYEQYFGPGTRLTVT.

With respect to this clone: At one boundary the junction diverges from the germline segment, which might be a read error. The chain links TRBV7-8 to TRBJ1-1, with TRBD1 identical over 9 bases. Germline V gives CDR1 SGHVS, CDR2 FQNEAQ. The CDR3 is 12 residues long. The CDR3 DNA follows: TGTGCCAGCAGCTTAGCAGGGACAGGGTGGTGGTTT. It translates to CASSLAGTGWWF.

The chain employs TRBV7-9 and TRBJ1-5; TRBD1 matches at 8 bases. CDR1 SEHNR and CDR2 FQNEAQ come from the germline V gene (reference sequence). The CDR3 sequence is 17 residues long. V trimming: 4 bases; J trimming: 3 bases; junction bases outside the gene matches: 11. The CDR3 sequence is CASSSTGTGDFNQPQHF. CDR3 DNA sequence: TGTGCCAGCAGCTCCACCGGGACAGGTGATTTCAATCAGCCCCAGCATTTT.

This clone was counted a single time. The V call is TRBV7-8, the J call TRBJ2-1, with 7 bases fitting TRBD1. There are 17 residues in the CDR3. Germline V gives CDR1 SGHVS, CDR2 FQNEAQ. With 5 bases clipped from V and 5 bases from J, the junction kept 15 bases outside the gene matches. CDR3 sequence (DNA): TGTGCCAGCAGCCCCAGGGGGTGGCCAAACAAGGACAATGAGCAGTTCTTC. This sequence encodes CASSPRGWPNKDNEQFF.

This clone has a single count. The chain couples TRBV19 to TRBJ2-5; D perhaps matches TRBD1 (7 bases). The ends were cut back, 4 bases at V and 5 bases at J, with 17 bases in the middle. This CDR3 is built from 15 residues. From germline, CDR1 is LNHDA and CDR2 SQIVND (reference sequence). The CDR3 region is CASSTGGGGSETQYF. CDR3 DNA: TGTGCCAGTAGTACTGGAGGAGGGGGCAGCGAGACCCAGTACTTC.

The chain carries TRBV28 and TRBJ1-3, with D possibly being TRBD1 (6 bases). This CDR3 has 16 amino acids. Trimming shortened V by 3 bases and J by 1 base, and 13 bases separated the two germline ends. CDR1 MDHEN and CDR2 SYDVKM come from the germline V gene. The CDR3 protein is CASSLNRVVSGNTIYF. As DNA, the CDR3 is TGTGCCAGCAGTTTGAACAGGGTAGTATCTGGAAACACCATATATTTT.

The V call is TRBV12-5, the J call TRBJ2-5; 9 nucleotides agree with TRBD1. The germline V gene encodes CDR1 LGHNT and CDR2 FRNRAP. CDR3 size: 14 residues. V shed 6 bases and J 1 base; nucleotides not matched to a gene: 3. In DNA form, the CDR3 reads TGTGCTAGTGGGGGGGACAGGGCCCAAGAGACCCAGTACTTC. Its protein product is CASGGDRAQETQYF.

The chain employs TRBV30 and TRBJ2-7; 11 bases line up with TRBD2. Germline values: CDR1 GTSNPN, CDR2 SVGIG (reference sequence). CDR3 length: 14 residues. Trimming removed 4 bases from V and 2 bases from J; junction bases left unmatched: 4. The CDR3 region has the DNA TGTGCCTGGACCGGGACTAGCGGTCCCTACGAGCAGTACTTC. Amino acids: CAWTGTSGPYEQYF.

The rearrangement uses TRBV19 and TRBJ2-7; TRBD1 matches 10 bases. The CDR3 runs 15 residues. Trimming at V came to 5 bases and at J to 5 bases, leaving 9 bases not matched to a gene. Germline lookup yields CDR1 LNHDA and CDR2 SQIVND (reference sequence). In nucleotides, the CDR3 is TGTGCCAGTAGTCCCTCGGGACAGGGGTTCAACGAGCAGTACTTC. The encoded protein is CASSPSGQGFNEQYF.

Notes on this clone: A much larger clone differs from this one at a single base, so this may be a read error. The chain links TRBV7-8 to TRBJ2-7; 13 nucleotides align to TRBD2. The J segment lost 3 bases and the V segment lost 5 bases, leaving 1 base of the junction unmatched. The CDR3 sequence is 14 residues long. CDR1 is SGHVS, CDR2 FQNEAQ, per germline. The CDR3 here is CASSRTSGSYEQYF. CDR3 DNA sequence: TGTGCCAGCAGCCGGACTAGCGGGAGCTACGAGCAGTACTTC. Full variable domain (remainder filled in from reference TRBV7-8 and TRBJ2-7): GAGVSQSPRYKVAKRGQDVALRCDPISGHVSLFWYQQALGQGPEFLTYFQNEAQLDKSGLPSDRFFAERPEGSVSTLKIQRTQQEDSAVYLCASSRTSGSYEQYFGPGTRLTVT.

V and J are TRBV27 and TRBJ2-5; 7 bases align to TRBD1. With V trimmed by 5 bases and J by 5 bases, 8 bases remained unmatched. The CDR3 has 14 residues. The germline CDR1 and CDR2 sequences are MNHEY and SMNVEV (reference sequence). The CDR3 sequence is CASSRTTGLETQYF. The CDR3 nucleotides read TGTGCCAGCAGTCGAACGACAGGGTTGGAGACCCAGTACTTC.

This rearrangement joins TRBV30 to TRBJ2-6, with no clear D. V was shortened by 0 bases and J by 0 bases, with 15 bases between the two germline ends. Germline CDR1 is GTSNPN and CDR2 is SVGIG (reference sequence). This CDR3 region has 18 residues. The CDR3 DNA is TGTGCCTGGAGTGTGGTAAGAACGACGGTCTCTGGGGCCAACGTCCTGACTTTC. This encodes CAWSVVRTTVSGANVLTF.

The chain carries TRBV7-9 and TRBJ2-7; 12 nucleotides align to TRBD1. This CDR3 spans 16 amino acids. From germline, CDR1 is SEHNR and CDR2 FQNEAQ (reference sequence). V was pared by 5 bases and J by 6 bases, with 11 bases of the junction left unmatched. The CDR3 sequence: CASSPPSGTGGAEQYF. CDR3 bases: TGTGCCAGCAGCCCGCCCTCCGGGACAGGGGGCGCCGAGCAGTACTTC.

This clone turned up a few times. J is TRBJ2-6 and V is TRBV6-1; D gene unclear. The V end lost 7 bases, the J end lost 1 base, and 11 bases lay between the germline ends. The CDR3 is made up of 15 amino acids. Germline V gene sequence: CDR1 MNHNS, CDR2 SASEGT. As DNA, the CDR3 is TGTGCCAGCATGGCAGGAGATTCTGGGGCCAACGTCCTGACTTTC. Protein product: CASMAGDSGANVLTF.

As concerns this clone: A single base is all that separates this from a far larger clone, so a read error is likely. The chain uses TRBV30 and TRBJ2-2; 7 bases align to TRBD2. The CDR3 has 15 amino acids. Germline loops: CDR1 GTSNPN, CDR2 SVGIG (reference sequence). The CDR3 reads CTWILAGLDTGELFF. The CDR3 DNA sequence: TGTACCTGGATATTAGCGGGTCTTGACACCGGGGAGCTGTTTTTT.

Many counts were recorded for this clone. The J gene is TRBJ1-2, the V gene TRBV5-1, with D maybe TRBD1 (5 bases). The CDR3 extends over 19 amino acids. V lost 0 bases and J 4 bases, leaving 25 bases between the germline ends. Per the germline V gene, CDR1 is SGHRS and CDR2 is YFSETQ. The CDR3 DNA reads as TGCGCCAGCAGCTTGGGACACGGATCTCTTTTCGAGGGGATCTATGGCTACACCTTC. Translated, it gives CASSLGHGSLFEGIYGYTF. Full variable domain (outside the CDR3, taken from reference TRBV5-1 and TRBJ1-2): KAGVTQTPRYLIKTRGQQVTLSCSPISGHRSVSWYQQTPGQGLQFLFEYFSETQRNKGNFPGRFSGRQFSNSRSEMNVSTLELGDSALYLCASSLGHGSLFEGIYGYTFGSGTRLTVV.

The CDR3 protein is CASRGTEQETQYF. CDR3 nucleotide sequence: TGTGCCAGTAGGGGGACCGAGCAAGAGACCCAGTACTTC. The rearrangement links TRBV19 to TRBJ2-5, with D perhaps being TRBD1 or TRBD2 (5 bases each). V dropped 6 bases and J dropped 2 bases, with 10 bases sitting between them. The length of the CDR3 is 13 residues. The germline V gene has CDR1 LNHDA and CDR2 SQIVND (reference sequence).

The V call is TRBV27, the J call TRBJ2-2, with 13 bases aligning to TRBD2. With 1 base clipped from V and 4 bases from J, the junction kept 6 bases outside the gene matches. Germline loops: CDR1 MNHEY, CDR2 SMNVEV (reference sequence). The CDR3 is made up of 18 amino acids. In nucleotides, the CDR3 is TGTGCCAGCAGTTTATTCGGACTAGCGGGAGTTGGCACCGGGGAGCTGTTTTTT. This encodes CASSLFGLAGVGTGELFF.

This sequence joins TRBV10-2 and TRBJ1-1, with no clear D. In germline, CDR1 is WSHSY, CDR2 SAAADI. This CDR3 contains 15 residues. The germline V and J ends were trimmed by 3 bases and 5 bases, with 16 bases remaining between them. Written as DNA, the CDR3 is TGCGCCAGCAGTGAACCCACCTCGGGGATGACTGAAGCTTTCTTT. Protein product: CASSEPTSGMTEAFF.

In its sample, this clone was seen once. This sequence joins TRBV18 and TRBJ1-2; D not certain. With 0 bases removed from V and 2 bases from J, the gap between germline ends came to 7 bases. The CDR3 sequence is 14 residues long. CDR1 is KGHSH, CDR2 LQKENI, per germline. This CDR3 reads CASSPPIVNYGYTF. CDR3 DNA sequence: TGTGCCAGCTCACCACCAATCGTGAACTATGGCTACACCTTC.

Worth noting for this clone: A junction end diverges from the germline sequence, so it may reflect a read error. This chain links TRBV28 with TRBJ1-1; D gene ambiguous. Germline CDR1 reads MDHEN; CDR2 reads SYDVKM. The CDR3 is 13 amino acids. CDR3 coding DNA: TGTACCAGCAGTTTAGTACTCCCCTCAGAGGCTTTCTTT. Translation gives CTSSLVLPSEAFF.

CDR3 loop: CASSLLTGSYEQYF. DNA of the CDR3: TGTGCCAGCAGCTTACTGACAGGGAGCTACGAGCAGTACTTC. V gene TRBV7-9 combines with J gene TRBJ2-7, with 7 bases lining up with TRBD1. Germline V CDR1 and CDR2: SEHNR, FQNEAQ (reference sequence). The V and J ends lost 2 bases and 3 bases, in that order; junction bases with no gene match: 4. The length of the CDR3 is 14 residues.

This clone was picked up a small number of times. The chain links TRBV27 to TRBJ2-7; TRBD1 might be the D (6 bases). Trimming shortened V by 5 bases and J by 2 bases, and 16 bases separated the two germline ends. The CDR3 runs to 15 residues. Germline values: CDR1 MNHEY, CDR2 SMNVEV (reference sequence). The CDR3 loop is CASSKRDKGAYEQYF. The CDR3 nucleotides are TGTGCCAGCAGTAAAAGGGACAAGGGCGCCTACGAGCAGTACTTC.

This clone occurred a few times. V gene TRBV13 combines with J gene TRBJ2-3, with TRBD2 matching 7 bases. The CDR3 has 19 amino acids. V lost 1 base to trimming and J lost 2 bases; unmatched junction nucleotides: 15. From germline, CDR1 is PRHDT and CDR2 FYEKMQ (reference sequence). In DNA form, the CDR3 reads TGTGCCAGCAGCTTAGCTTACCTTTGGACTAGGGAGTTCACAGATACGCAGTATTTT. Encoded protein: CASSLAYLWTREFTDTQYF.

The chain uses TRBV11-2 and TRBJ1-4; D gene uncertain. Trimming cost V 5 bases and J 8 bases, with 15 bases left between them. The germline V gene encodes CDR1 SGHAT and CDR2 FQNNGV. The CDR3 is 14 amino acids. CDR3 amino acids: CASSPQPAGEKLFF. CDR3 nucleotide sequence: TGTGCCAGCAGCCCCCAACCGGCGGGGGAAAAACTGTTTTTT.